What follows is one T cell receptor (beta chain) and its context. No antigen is known for it. All donors participated as healthy donors of bone marrow. This entry comes from a study of cytomegalovirus exposure and HLA in healthy donors. General observations from the study: Across all donors, roughly uniform sequencing depth was an assumption of the presence/absence analyses. It was only CMV serostatus that was available as immune exposure information.

PCR primers comprised 60 Vbeta and 13 Jbeta primers. As originally analysed: Roughly 10 million shared chains were among the about 80 million unique TCR beta chains that a later analysis counted. Sequencing used immunoSEQ multiplex PCR; TCRdb keeps in-frame clones, though not all of them. D and trimming come from the DNA, and the V and J calls and clone size come from that table. This sample's table has 150,000 or so clones. The source material was PBMCs. This TCR was sampled from a woman aged 45-60 years in good health and CMV-seronegative.

The CDR3 loop is CASSQGAGLAGVNEQFF. CDR3 DNA: TGCGCCAGCAGCCAAGGAGCGGGACTAGCGGGAGTGAATGAGCAGTTCTTC. The gene calls are TRBV4-1 and TRBJ2-1; 14 bases map to TRBD2. V shed 1 base, J shed 7 bases, and the junction held 6 bases outside the gene matches. CDR3 length: 17 residues. Germline loops: CDR1 MGHRA, CDR2 YSYEKL.